Here is one T cell receptor (beta chain) with its context. This entry is derived from a study of shared clonotypes between healthy human individuals. Measured with immunoSEQ multiplex PCR; TCRdb has only the in-frame clones, and not every one. The sample yields a few million clones, around 95% seen once. The TCR sequence derives from a man between 18 and 35 years old in good health. Material: naive CD4+ T cells sorted from blood. Subset indicated: CD45RA+ positively selected.

CDR3 residues: CASSVSPQGWTEAFF. The CDR3 DNA reads TGTGCCAGCAGCGTAAGCCCCCAGGGGTGGACTGAAGCTTTCTTT. The chain has TRBV9 and TRBJ1-1; a weak D match, TRBD1 (6 bases). The germline V and J ends were trimmed by 1 base and 5 bases, with 15 bases remaining between them. This CDR3 comprises 15 residues. Germline lookup yields CDR1 SGDLS and CDR2 YYNGEE. The full variable domain, with the rest looked up from reference TRBV9 and TRBJ1-1, is DSGVTQTPKHLITATGQRVTLRCSPRSGDLSVYWYQQSLDQGLQFLIQYYNGEERAKGNILERFSAQQFPDLHSELNLSSLELGDSALYFCASSVSPQGWTEAFFGQGTRLTVV.